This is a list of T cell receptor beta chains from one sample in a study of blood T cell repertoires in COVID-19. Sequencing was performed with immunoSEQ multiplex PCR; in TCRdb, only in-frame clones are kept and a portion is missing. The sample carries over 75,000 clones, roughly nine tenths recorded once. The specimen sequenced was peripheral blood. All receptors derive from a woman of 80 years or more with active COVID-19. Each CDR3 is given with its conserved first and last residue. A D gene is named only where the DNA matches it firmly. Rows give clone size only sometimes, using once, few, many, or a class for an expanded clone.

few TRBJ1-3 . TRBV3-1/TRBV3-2 TGTGCCAGCAGCCCAATGAGCTCTGGAAACACCATATATTTT CASSPMSSGNTIYF
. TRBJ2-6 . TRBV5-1 TGCGCCAGCAGCCTAGTCTCTGGGGCCAACGTCCTGACTTTC CASSLVSGANVLTF
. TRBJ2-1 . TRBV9 TGTGCCAGCAGCGTAGGTCCCGATAGTGAGCAGTTCTTC CASSVGPDSEQFF
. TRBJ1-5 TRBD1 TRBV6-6 TGTGCCAGCAGTGATCCCAGGGGGCAGGGACAGCCCCAGCATTTT CASSDPRGQGQPQHF
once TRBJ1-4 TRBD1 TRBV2 TGTGCCAGCAGTGAACTTGACAGGGACGAAAAACTGTTTTTT CASSELDRDEKLFF
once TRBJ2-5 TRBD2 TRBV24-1 TGTGCCACCAGTGATTTCCAGCGGGGGACCCAAGAGACCCAGTACTTC CATSDFQRGTQETQYF
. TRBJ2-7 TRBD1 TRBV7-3 TGTGCCAGCAGCCCAGACAGGGGTGTTGAGAAGCAGTACTTC CASSPDRGVEKQYF
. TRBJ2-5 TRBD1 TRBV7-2 TGTGCCAGCAGCTTAGCAGGGGGCAGGGCCCAGTACTTC CASSLAGGRAQYF
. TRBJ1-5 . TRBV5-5 TGTGCCAGCAGCTTGAGTAGTTATAGCAATCAGCCCCAGCATTTT CASSLSSYSNQPQHF
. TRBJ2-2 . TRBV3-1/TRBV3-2 TGTGCCAGCACGAGGGCCGGGGAGCTGTTTTTT CASTRAGELFF
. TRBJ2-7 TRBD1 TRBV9 TGTGCCAGCAGCATCGGGACAGTGGACGAGCAGTACTTC CASSIGTVDEQYF
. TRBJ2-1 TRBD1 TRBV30 TGTGCCTGGGACAGGGGGCGCGGGAATGAGCAGTTCTTC CAWDRGRGNEQFF
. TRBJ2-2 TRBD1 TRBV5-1 TGCGCCAGCAGCAAGACAGGGTATACCGGGGAGCTGTTTTTT CASSKTGYTGELFF
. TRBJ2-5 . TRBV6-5 TGTGCCAGCAGTCAAAGGGGGGGAGAGACCCAGTACTTC CASSQRGGETQYF
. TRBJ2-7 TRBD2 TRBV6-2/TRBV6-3 TGTGCCAGCAGTTACGCGGGCGGGAGCCTCCCCTACGAGCAGTACTTC CASSYAGGSLPYEQYF
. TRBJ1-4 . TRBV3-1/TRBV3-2 TGTGCCAGCAGCACTTGGGGAGGGGGAGGGGAAAAACTGTTTTTT CASSTWGGGGEKLFF